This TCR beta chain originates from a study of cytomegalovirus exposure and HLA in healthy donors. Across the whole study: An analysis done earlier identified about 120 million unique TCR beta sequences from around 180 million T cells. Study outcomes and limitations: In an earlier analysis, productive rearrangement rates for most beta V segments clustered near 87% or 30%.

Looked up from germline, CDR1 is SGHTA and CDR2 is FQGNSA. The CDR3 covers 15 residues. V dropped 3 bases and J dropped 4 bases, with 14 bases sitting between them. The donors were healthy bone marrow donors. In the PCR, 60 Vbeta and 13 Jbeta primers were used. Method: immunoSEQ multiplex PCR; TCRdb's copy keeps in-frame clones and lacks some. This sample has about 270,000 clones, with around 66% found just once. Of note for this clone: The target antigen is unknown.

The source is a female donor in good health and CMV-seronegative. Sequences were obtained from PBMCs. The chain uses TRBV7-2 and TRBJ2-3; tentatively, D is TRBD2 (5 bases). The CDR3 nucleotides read TGTGCCAGCAGCTTGGTACTAGTCGGCGCAGATACGCAGTATTTT. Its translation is CASSLVLVGADTQYF.